The next 28 T cell receptor beta chains were all read from a single sample in a study of cytomegalovirus exposure and HLA in healthy donors. Profiled with immunoSEQ multiplex PCR; TCRdb holds only in-frame clones, not every one. This repertoire shows 120,000 or so clones, approximately 94% found once; its top ten account for 1.5% to 2%. The sample comprised PBMCs. These TCRs come from a man aged 18 to 30 in good health and CMV-seronegative.

The rearrangement links TRBV18 to TRBJ2-7; TRBD2 aligns across 8 bases. CDR3 length equals 18 residues. The V gene's germline CDR1 is KGHSH and CDR2 LQKENI. V gave up 3 bases and J gave up 2 bases; unmatched junction bases: 15. For the CDR3, the DNA is TGTGCCAGCTCACCGAGGGGTAGCGGGGCTGAAAACACCTACGAGCAGTACTTC. It codes for CASSPRGSGAENTYEQYF. Based on the CDR3 plus reference TRBV18 and TRBJ2-7, the full variable domain is NAGVMQNPRHLVRRRGQEARLRCSPMKGHSHVYWYRQLPEEGLKFMVYLQKENIIDESGMPKERFSAEFPKEGPSILRIQQVVRGDSAAYFCASSPRGSGAENTYEQYFGPGTRLTVT.

This sequence joins TRBV5-4 and TRBJ2-3, with 13 bases fitting TRBD2. This CDR3 is 16 amino acids long. CDR1 is SGHNT, CDR2 YYREEE, per germline (reference sequence). V gave up 4 bases and J gave up 5 bases; unmatched junction bases: 7. The CDR3 is CASSPGLAGNLDTQYF. The CDR3 DNA reads TGTGCCAGCAGCCCGGGACTAGCGGGGAATTTAGATACGCAGTATTTT. The full variable domain, completed using reference TRBV5-4 and TRBJ2-3, is ETGVTQSPTHLIKTRGQQVTLRCSSQSGHNTVSWYQQALGQGPQFIFQYYREEENGRGNFPPRFSGLQFPNYSSELNVNALELDDSALYLCASSPGLAGNLDTQYFGPGTRLTVL.

The chain joins TRBV30 to TRBJ1-1; maybe TRBD1 (5 bases). CDR1 and CDR2 from the germline V gene are GTSNPN and SVGIG (reference sequence). The CDR3 covers 14 residues. V lost 5 bases, J lost 0 bases, and 13 bases lay in between. The DNA for the CDR3 is TGTGCCTGGGTTCCTAGACAGATGAACACTGAAGCTTTCTTT. Its translation: CAWVPRQMNTEAFF.

The rearrangement links TRBV18 to TRBJ2-1, with 9 bases lining up with TRBD1. V lost 0 bases to trimming and J lost 4 bases; unmatched junction nucleotides: 7. This CDR3 is built from 17 residues. Germline-derived CDR1 and CDR2 are KGHSH and LQKENI. CDR3 amino acids: CASSPPGTGKIYNEQFF. DNA of the CDR3: TGTGCCAGCTCACCACCCGGGACAGGGAAAATTTACAATGAGCAGTTCTTC.

This rearrangement joins TRBV27 to TRBJ1-2; D might be TRBD1 (6 bases). Germline lookup yields CDR1 MNHEY and CDR2 SMNVEV (reference sequence). Trimming took off 0 bases at V and 10 bases at J, with 9 bases between the two ends. The CDR3 consists of 12 residues. The DNA of the CDR3 is TGTGCCAGCAGTTTATCGGGGGGGCCCTACACCTTC. Translated: CASSLSGGPYTF.

The gene calls are TRBV28 and TRBJ2-7; D might be TRBD2 (5 bases). The V end was cut by 2 bases, the J end by 0 bases, with 8 bases between. Germline CDR1 MDHEN, CDR2 SYDVKM. The CDR3 spans 14 residues. The CDR3 spells CASSLGRSSYEQYF. DNA for the CDR3: TGTGCCAGCAGTTTAGGGAGATCCTCCTACGAGCAGTACTTC.

CDR3: CASSLSYLAGTYEQYF. In DNA form, the CDR3 reads TGTGCCAGCAGTTTATCATACCTAGCGGGAACCTACGAGCAGTACTTC. The chain has TRBV28 and TRBJ2-7; 9 bases agree with TRBD2. The CDR3 extends over 16 amino acids. After removal of 1 base from V and 2 bases from J, the junction contained 6 bases not matched to a gene. The germline gives CDR1 MDHEN, CDR2 SYDVKM.

The rearrangement links TRBV7-3 to TRBJ2-2; 11 positions agree with TRBD1. V was pared by 3 bases and J by 3 bases, with 3 bases of the junction left unmatched. CDR1 and CDR2 (germline): SGHTA, FQGTGA. The CDR3 covers 16 residues. This CDR3 is CASSLPGQGDTGELFF. The DNA for the CDR3 is TGTGCCAGCAGCTTGCCGGGACAGGGGGACACCGGGGAGCTGTTTTTT.

CDR3 region: CAWQGSSGANVLTF. The CDR3 coding sequence is TGTGCCTGGCAGGGTAGCTCTGGGGCCAACGTCCTGACTTTC. The V and J genes are TRBV30 and TRBJ2-6; tentative D call: TRBD1 (5 bases). The CDR3 spans 14 residues. Trimming took off 5 bases at V and 0 bases at J, with 8 bases between the two ends. Looked up from germline, CDR1 is GTSNPN and CDR2 is SVGIG (reference sequence).

The genes are TRBV30 and TRBJ1-5; no firm D call. V shed 7 bases and J shed 0 bases, with 16 bases lying between them. The CDR3 loop spans 15 amino acids. Germline V CDR1 and CDR2: GTSNPN, SVGIG (reference sequence). In nucleotides, the CDR3 is TGTGCCTCCTCTCCCGGGGATAATAGCAATCAGCCCCAGCATTTT. It translates to CASSPGDNSNQPQHF.

The J gene is TRBJ2-1, the V gene TRBV28, with a tentative D call TRBD2 (5 bases). With 6 bases removed from V and 0 bases from J, the gap between germline ends came to 15 bases. This CDR3 is 16 amino acids long. Germline loops: CDR1 MDHEN, CDR2 SYDVKM. CDR3 nucleotide sequence: TGTGCCAGCAGAACTCTAGCCTTTCGCTCCTACAATGAGCAGTTCTTC. Translating gives CASRTLAFRSYNEQFF.

As regards this clone: Other DNA sequences within the sample encode an identical CDR3. In nucleotides, the CDR3 is TGTGCCAGCAGCTTATTAGCGGGAGCAGGTTACGAGCAGTACTTC. Its protein product is CASSLLAGAGYEQYF. This chain uses TRBV7-2 with TRBJ2-7; 9 bases fit TRBD2. The CDR3 length is 15 residues. The J segment lost 4 bases and the V segment lost 2 bases, leaving 6 bases of the junction unmatched. Germline CDR1 reads SGHTA; CDR2 reads FQGNSA.

This clone was picked up one time. The V call is TRBV5-6, the J call TRBJ1-1; a possible D gene is TRBD1 (5 bases). V was pared by 0 bases and J by 0 bases, with 12 bases between. Germline V lookup: CDR1 SGHDT, CDR2 YYEEEE. The CDR3 extends over 16 amino acids. For the CDR3, the DNA is TGTGCCAGCAGCTTGGCCGGGACTTACCTGAACACTGAAGCTTTCTTT. The encoded protein is CASSLAGTYLNTEAFF. Full variable domain (missing parts from reference TRBV5-6 and TRBJ1-1): DAGVTQSPTHLIKTRGQQVTLRCSPKSGHDTVSWYQQALGQGPQFIFQYYEEEERQRGNFPDRFSGHQFPNYSSELNVNALLLGDSALYLCASSLAGTYLNTEAFFGQGTRLTVV.

The chain joins TRBV9 to TRBJ2-1; 13 positions match TRBD2. Losses at the gene ends were 2 bases for V and 8 bases for J; bases not matched to a gene: 7. CDR3 length: 16 amino acids. Germline lookup yields CDR1 SGDLS and CDR2 YYNGEE. The DNA for the CDR3 is TGTGCCAGCAGCGTTAGTACTAGCGGGAGGGCCCATGAGCAGTTCTTC. This encodes CASSVSTSGRAHEQFF.

This chain connects TRBV27 to TRBJ2-7; perhaps TRBD2 as D (6 bases). The CDR3 length is 14 residues. Per the germline V gene, CDR1 is MNHEY and CDR2 is SMNVEV (reference sequence). V lost 4 bases, J lost 2 bases, and 12 bases lay in between. CDR3 DNA: TGTGCCAGCAGTTCCGGGACTCGGACCTACGAGCAGTACTTC. This encodes CASSSGTRTYEQYF.

The rearrangement uses TRBV27 and TRBJ2-7; 9 positions agree with TRBD2. J was trimmed by 5 bases and V by 8 bases; bases with no gene match: 10. The CDR3 runs to 14 residues. Per germline, CDR1 MNHEY and CDR2 SMNVEV (reference sequence). The CDR3 sequence: CASARQGLAHEQYF. CDR3 in DNA: TGTGCCAGCGCTCGGCAGGGACTAGCCCACGAGCAGTACTTC.

The J gene is TRBJ2-7, the V gene TRBV19, with 10 positions matching TRBD1. The CDR3 runs to 16 residues. V lost 1 base to trimming and J lost 6 bases; unmatched junction nucleotides: 9. Germline-derived CDR1 and CDR2 are LNHDA and SQIVND (reference sequence). CDR3 sequence (DNA): TGTGCCAGTAGTATAGTGGGGACAGGGGCCGGTTTCGAGCAGTACTTC. It translates to CASSIVGTGAGFEQYF.

The chain joins TRBV4-1 to TRBJ2-5; possibly TRBD2 for D (5 bases). Germline V gene lookup returns CDR1 MGHRA and CDR2 YSYEKL. Between the trimmed V and J ends, which lost 1 base and 5 bases, there was a span of 5 bases. This CDR3 region has 12 residues. In DNA form, the CDR3 reads TGCGCCAGCAGCCAAGGGAGGGAGACCCAGTACTTC. This codes for CASSQGRETQYF.

The chain joins TRBV6-5 to TRBJ2-1, with 15 bases that match TRBD2. The germline gives CDR1 MNHEY, CDR2 SVGAGI. With 4 bases clipped from V and 7 bases from J, the junction kept 5 bases outside the gene matches. The CDR3 contains 16 residues. This CDR3 is CASSLRTSGRGNEQFF. The DNA for the CDR3 is TGTGCCAGCAGTTTGAGGACTAGCGGGAGGGGTAATGAGCAGTTCTTC.

The chain employs TRBV2 and TRBJ2-3; maybe TRBD2 (5 bases). The V end was cut by 7 bases, the J end by 2 bases, with 10 bases between. CDR1 and CDR2 (germline): SNHLY, FYNNEI. The CDR3 loop spans 13 amino acids. This chain's CDR3 is CASTLGNTDTQYF. The CDR3 DNA sequence: TGTGCCAGCACACTAGGAAACACAGATACGCAGTATTTT.

The chain carries TRBV29-1 and TRBJ2-1, with 12 bases fitting TRBD2. The germline gives CDR1 SQVTM, CDR2 ANQGSEA. The V and J ends lost 8 bases and 2 bases, in that order; junction bases with no gene match: 19. This CDR3 is built from 19 residues. CDR3 region: CSYGEPSGRAGGPYNEQFF. Here the CDR3 DNA reads TGCAGCTATGGGGAGCCTAGCGGGAGGGCCGGGGGTCCCTACAATGAGCAGTTCTTC.

The V call is TRBV11-3, the J call TRBJ2-1; 7 nucleotides align to TRBD2. CDR1 and CDR2 (germline): SGHNT, YENEEA. J gave up 5 bases and V 5 bases, and 3 bases lay outside the gene matches. The CDR3 is made up of 13 amino acids. The CDR3 region is CASSPGGNNEQFF. The CDR3 nucleotides are TGTGCCAGCAGCCCGGGGGGAAACAATGAGCAGTTCTTC.

DNA of the CDR3: TGTGCCAGCAGTTACTATGACGGGAGCACTGAAGCTTTCTTT. Translation: CASSYYDGSTEAFF. The chain carries TRBV6-5 and TRBJ1-1; D is undetermined. From germline, CDR1 is MNHEY and CDR2 SVGAGI. The CDR3 has 14 amino acids. Trimming removed 1 base from V and 4 bases from J, with 10 bases in between.

The chain joins TRBV19 to TRBJ1-1; no clear D. V lost 7 bases to trimming and J lost 1 base, with 4 bases between them. Germline V CDR1 and CDR2: LNHDA, SQIVND (reference sequence). The CDR3 runs 11 residues. The CDR3 protein is CASKRNTEAFF. The CDR3 nucleotides read TGTGCCAGTAAGAGGAACACTGAAGCTTTCTTT.

The chain recombines TRBV9 with TRBJ2-7, with 7 bases identical to TRBD2. The CDR3 loop spans 14 amino acids. Losses at the gene ends were 4 bases for V and 5 bases for J; bases not matched to a gene: 9. CDR1 and CDR2 from the germline V gene are SGDLS and YYNGEE. The CDR3 loop is CASSLYGGNDEQYF. The CDR3 bases are TGTGCCAGCAGCCTCTACGGGGGGAACGACGAGCAGTACTTC.

The chain is built from TRBV28 and TRBJ2-7; 8 nucleotides line up with TRBD1. V was pared by 5 bases and J by 3 bases, with 9 bases of the junction left unmatched. The CDR3 is made up of 15 amino acids. From germline, CDR1 is MDHEN and CDR2 SYDVKM. CDR3 sequence reads: CASSPPGTGLYEQYF. In DNA, the CDR3 is TGTGCCAGCAGTCCCCCCGGGACAGGACTCTACGAGCAGTACTTC. The complete variable domain, with remaining parts taken from reference TRBV28 and TRBJ2-7, reads DVKVTQSSRYLVKRTGEKVFLECVQDMDHENMFWYRQDPGLGLRLIYFSYDVKMKEKGDIPEGYSVSREKKERFSLILESASTNQTSMYLCASSPPGTGLYEQYFGPGTRLTVT.

The chain recombines TRBV21-1 with TRBJ1-5; the table's D call, TRBD1, has no DNA check behind it. TRBV21-1 is noted as a pseudogene. The CDR3 spans 15 residues. The CDR3 here is CASSRDRACNQPQHF. The CDR3 region has the DNA TGTGCCAGCAGCAGGGACAGGGCATGCAATCAGCCCCAGCATTTT.

In its sample, this clone was seen once. The genes are TRBV6-6 and TRBJ2-7; D is possibly TRBD1 (6 bases). The CDR3 contains 15 residues. V lost 4 bases, J lost 2 bases, and 15 bases lay in between. Germline V lookup: CDR1 MNHNY, CDR2 SVGAGI (reference sequence). CDR3: CASSSQGIYAYEQYF. CDR3 nucleotide sequence: TGTGCCAGCAGTTCACAGGGAATCTACGCCTACGAGCAGTACTTC.